This entry lists 24 T cell receptor beta chains sequenced from one sample in a study of tumour-infiltrating T cells in Burkitt lymphoma. TCRdb's table, derived via immunoSEQ multiplex PCR, lists solely in-frame clones and lacks some. The sample lists around 17,000 clones; about 77% were seen once. Sequenced input: tumor tissue. These receptors were taken from a human donor with diffuse large B-cell lymphoma.

V and J are TRBV6-5 and TRBJ2-7; no reliable D call. V lost 8 bases, J lost 4 bases, and 15 bases lay in between. From germline, CDR1 is MNHEY and CDR2 SVGAGI. This CDR3 is 13 amino acids long. The CDR3: CASGPLGIYEQYF. CDR3 in DNA: TGTGCCAGCGGCCCCCTGGGGATTTACGAGCAGTACTTC.

The V gene is TRBV10-3, the J gene TRBJ2-3, with D maybe TRBD1 (5 bases). The V end lost 4 bases, the J end lost 2 bases, and 10 bases lay between the germline ends. Germline CDR1 ENHRY, CDR2 SYGVKD. The CDR3 covers 14 residues. The CDR3 sequence: CAISADKHTDTQYF. DNA of the CDR3: TGTGCCATCAGTGCGGACAAGCACACAGATACGCAGTATTTT.

This clone has more than one count but fewer than ten. The CDR3 bases are TGTGCCAGCTCCGACAGGGTGAATCAGCCCCAGCATTTT. Amino acids: CASSDRVNQPQHF. The chain is built from TRBV18 and TRBJ1-5; 7 nucleotides line up with TRBD1. This CDR3 has 13 residues. V shed 6 bases and J 4 bases; nucleotides not matched to a gene: 3. From germline, CDR1 is KGHSH and CDR2 LQKENI.

The rearrangement links TRBV23-1 to TRBJ1-6; D is unclear. Being an ORF, TRBV23-1 has a function that is uncertain. This CDR3 contains 16 residues. The V and J ends lost 1 base and 0 bases respectively, with 7 bases between them. CDR3 region: CASSQFWHSYNSPLHF. The CDR3 nucleotides are TGCGCCAGCAGTCAATTCTGGCACTCCTATAATTCACCCCTCCACTTT.

This clone was found a few times. The chain employs TRBV29-1 and TRBJ1-1; D is perhaps TRBD1 (5 bases). Germline V gene sequence: CDR1 SQVTM, CDR2 ANQGSEA. Trimming took 3 bases from V and 9 from J, leaving 14 bases between them. CDR3 length: 12 residues. The CDR3 nucleotides are TGCAGCGTTGAGTGGGGTCGGGGCCAAGCTTTCTTT. Protein: CSVEWGRGQAFF.

The chain uses TRBV27 and TRBJ1-1, with D possibly matching TRBD1 (6 bases). The CDR3 totals 14 residues. Germline CDR1 and CDR2: MNHEY and SMNVEV (reference sequence). Trimming stripped 10 bases from V and 3 bases from J, with 18 bases between. For the CDR3, the DNA is TGTGCCACCGTACCACAGGGCCAGGACACTGAAGCTTTCTTT. This gives the protein CATVPQGQDTEAFF.

V usage is TRBV5-1 and J usage is TRBJ2-3, with a possible D match to TRBD1 (5 bases). Germline CDR1 reads SGHRS; CDR2 reads YFSETQ. This CDR3 spans 15 amino acids. Trimming removed 0 bases from V and 4 bases from J, with 12 bases in between. CDR3 sequence: CASSLGGSPADTQYF. The CDR3 bases are TGCGCCAGCAGCTTGGGGGGCTCCCCTGCAGATACGCAGTATTTT.

The chain joins TRBV15 to TRBJ2-7; 8 bases are a match to TRBD1. The CDR3 extends over 15 amino acids. Germline lookup yields CDR1 LNHNV and CDR2 YYDKDF (reference sequence). J gave up 3 bases and V 0 bases, and 4 bases lay outside the gene matches. The DNA for the CDR3 is TGTGCCACCAGCAGAGACTGGACAGGGAACTACGAGCAGTACTTC. Its protein product is CATSRDWTGNYEQYF.

The rearrangement joins TRBV7-2 to TRBJ2-2; D gene ambiguous. CDR3 length: 14 residues. The germline V gene has CDR1 SGHTA and CDR2 FQGNSA. Trimming pared 5 bases from V and 5 bases from J, leaving 12 bases between. CDR3 DNA sequence: TGTGCCAGCAGCCCCCTAGGAAGAACCGGGGAGCTGTTTTTT. Translating gives CASSPLGRTGELFF.

The chain joins TRBV18 to TRBJ2-1; 10 nucleotides agree with TRBD1. Germline lookup yields CDR1 KGHSH and CDR2 LQKENI. After removal of 2 bases from V and 5 bases from J, the junction contained 6 bases not matched to a gene. This CDR3 has 16 amino acids. Here the CDR3 DNA reads TGTGCCAGCTCACCATATGGGACAGGGGCGGACAATGAGCAGTTCTTC. This encodes CASSPYGTGADNEQFF.

The J gene is TRBJ1-2, the V gene TRBV7-8; 8 nucleotides match TRBD1. V dropped 0 bases and J dropped 3; count of bases not matched to a gene: 6. The CDR3 has 16 amino acids. Germline V gene lookup returns CDR1 SGHVS and CDR2 FQNEAQ. The CDR3 sequence is CASSLALTGAYYGYTF. The CDR3 nucleotides read TGTGCCAGCAGCTTAGCGCTGACAGGGGCCTACTATGGCTACACCTTC.

The chain recombines TRBV4-3 with TRBJ1-2; D may be TRBD1 (5 bases). This CDR3 spans 13 amino acids. The germline CDR1 and CDR2 sequences are LGHNA and YSLEER. The ends were cut back, 0 bases at V and 5 bases at J, with 7 bases in the middle. Here the CDR3 DNA reads TGCGCCAGCAGCCAAGACGGGGGGTATGGCTACACCTTC. This translates into CASSQDGGYGYTF.

This clone was observed once. The chain joins TRBV14 to TRBJ2-7, with 8 bases fitting TRBD1. Trimming took 4 bases from V and 3 from J; bases not matched to a gene: 5. The germline gives CDR1 SGHDN, CDR2 FVKESK. This CDR3 is 14 amino acids long. CDR3 amino acids: CASSPLGQGYEQYF. The CDR3 DNA reads as TGTGCCAGCAGCCCCTTAGGACAGGGCTACGAGCAGTACTTC.

The rearrangement links TRBV5-1 to TRBJ1-5, with a weak D call TRBD1 (5 bases). The V and J ends lost 0 bases and 4 bases respectively, with 11 bases between them. Germline CDR1 and CDR2: SGHRS and YFSETQ. The CDR3 consists of 15 residues. The CDR3 nucleotides read TGCGCCAGCAGCTTGGTTGGGGCAGGTAATCAGCCCCAGCATTTT. It yields the protein CASSLVGAGNQPQHF.

On this clone: At one of its ends the junction is not consistent with the germline gene, which may arise from a read error. The V call is TRBV4-3, the J call TRBJ1-1, with 7 bases identical to TRBD1. There are 14 residues in the CDR3. Germline V gives CDR1 LGHNA, CDR2 YSLEER. The CDR3 DNA sequence: TGCGTCAGCAGCGAAGAGGGGGCAGGCACTGAAGCTTTCTTT. Its translation: CVSSEEGAGTEAFF.

The V call is TRBV12-5, the J call TRBJ2-2, with D unresolved. The CDR3 has 13 amino acids. Germline V gene lookup returns CDR1 LGHNT and CDR2 FRNRAP. The V gene lost 5 bases and the J gene lost 5 bases, with 9 bases spanning the gap. CDR3 in amino acids: CASGPWTTGELFF. In nucleotides, the CDR3 is TGTGCTAGTGGTCCCTGGACGACCGGGGAGCTGTTTTTT.

This clone appeared a single time. This rearrangement joins TRBV7-2 to TRBJ1-3; D is possibly TRBD1 (5 bases). The CDR3 is 17 amino acids. In germline, CDR1 is SGHTA, CDR2 FQGNSA. The V and J ends lost 1 base and 0 bases respectively, with 13 bases between them. Here the CDR3 DNA reads TGTGCCAGCAGCTTAGGTGGGGACGTCCGCTCTGGAAACACCATATATTTT. Translating gives CASSLGGDVRSGNTIYF. The full variable domain, with the rest looked up from reference TRBV7-2 and TRBJ1-3, is GAGVSQSPSNKVTEKGKDVELRCDPISGHTALYWYRQSLGQGLEFLIYFQGNSAPDKSGLPSDRFSAERTGGSVSTLTIQRTQQEDSAVYLCASSLGGDVRSGNTIYFGEGSWLTVV.

V usage is TRBV28 and J usage is TRBJ1-4; D might be TRBD1 (6 bases). The CDR3 has 16 residues. Germline CDR1 MDHEN, CDR2 SYDVKM. V shed 4 bases and J shed 5 bases, with 17 bases lying between them. The CDR3 here is CASSSGTPGPNEKLFF. CDR3 bases: TGTGCCAGCAGTTCTGGGACACCCGGGCCGAATGAAAAACTGTTTTTT.

The chain joins TRBV5-8 to TRBJ1-1; D gene unclear. This CDR3 is built from 14 residues. Trimming pared 0 bases from V and 1 base from J, leaving 7 bases between. CDR1 is SGHTS and CDR2 is YDEGEE in the germline V gene. The CDR3 region is CASSLGGENTEAFF. CDR3 DNA: TGTGCCAGCAGCTTGGGCGGGGAGAACACTGAAGCTTTCTTT.

This clone has just a few counts. This chain connects TRBV7-9 to TRBJ1-1, with D uncertain. This CDR3 comprises 12 residues. The germline V and J ends were trimmed by 5 bases and 11 bases, with 15 bases remaining between them. Germline assignment: CDR1 SEHNR and CDR2 FQNEAQ (reference sequence). Written as DNA, the CDR3 is TGTGCCAGCAGCCCAGGTCAGAGGAGGGCTTTCTTT. Translation: CASSPGQRRAFF.

This chain joins TRBV20-1 and TRBJ2-3; D unclear. V was trimmed by 5 bases and J by 5 bases, leaving 8 bases between them. Germline CDR1 reads DFQATT; CDR2 reads SNEGSKA (reference sequence). This CDR3 contains 11 residues. Here the CDR3 reads CSAPRLDTQYF. The DNA for the CDR3 is TGCAGTGCTCCTCGCTTAGATACGCAGTATTTT.

The V gene is TRBV19, the J gene TRBJ1-4, with D hard to call. The CDR3 spans 15 residues. V shed 5 bases and J shed 3 bases, with 13 bases lying between them. CDR1 and CDR2 from the germline V gene are LNHDA and SQIVND (reference sequence). This chain's CDR3 is CASSAVRISNEKLFF. As DNA, the CDR3 is TGTGCCAGTAGTGCAGTCAGGATCTCTAATGAAAAACTGTTTTTT.

This clone was counted a single time. The V gene is TRBV7-8, the J gene TRBJ2-2; TRBD2 is a possible D gene (6 bases). CDR1 is SGHVS and CDR2 is FQNEAQ in the germline V gene. This CDR3 contains 16 residues. Trimming took 5 bases from V and 1 from J, leaving 14 bases between them. CDR3 DNA sequence: TGTGCCAGCAGCCAAACCGGGACTGGGAACACCGGGGAGCTGTTTTTT. Translating it yields CASSQTGTGNTGELFF.

This rearrangement joins TRBV7-6 to TRBJ1-3, with D possibly being TRBD1 (5 bases). CDR1 and CDR2 from the germline V gene are SGHVS and FNYEAQ. Trimming shortened V by 6 bases and J by 4 bases, and 19 bases separated the two germline ends. The CDR3 totals 16 residues. The CDR3 here is CASSPRMSGLGNTIYF. The CDR3 DNA follows: TGTGCCAGCAGTCCCCGAATGTCAGGGTTGGGAAACACCATATATTTT. Drawing the rest from reference TRBV7-6 and TRBJ1-3, the complete variable domain is GAGVSQSPRYKVTKRGQDVALRCDPISGHVSLYWYRQALGQGPEFLTYFNYEAQQDKSGLPNDRFSAERPEGSISTLTIQRTEQRDSAMYRCASSPRMSGLGNTIYFGEGSWLTVV.